This T cell receptor (beta chain) originates from a study of cytomegalovirus exposure and HLA in healthy donors. Notes on the study in general: Using a false discovery rate of 0.05, a later analysis showed that about 16,000 TCR beta sequences were associated with HLA alleles.

The germline V gene encodes CDR1 SGHVS and CDR2 FNYEAQ. The CDR3 covers 16 residues. Trimming at V came to 2 bases and at J to 2 bases, leaving 6 bases not matched to a gene. The PCR employed 60 Vbeta primers together with 13 Jbeta primers. Assay used: immunoSEQ multiplex PCR; TCRdb lists only in-frame clones, some missing. The profile covers about 120,000 clones, with 79% appearing a single time and almost 3% taken by the ten largest. Remarks on this clone: Its antigen remains unidentified.

The material sequenced was PBMCs. The chain employs TRBV7-6 and TRBJ2-1, with 7 bases aligning to TRBD2. The TCR sequence derives from a woman aged 18-30 years in good health and CMV-seropositive. CDR3 DNA sequence: TGTGCCAGCAGCTTACGGAGCGGGGAAACCTACAATGAGCAGTTCTTC. Translated: CASSLRSGETYNEQFF.